The 2 T cell receptor beta chains given below trace back to one sample, sequenced in a study of cytomegalovirus exposure and HLA in healthy donors. In the PCR, 60 Vbeta and 13 Jbeta primers were used. Generated by immunoSEQ multiplex PCR, the TCRdb table keeps only in-frame clones and is missing some. The repertoire holds tens of thousands of clones, with roughly four fifths as singletons. The sequencing input was PBMCs. These receptors all come from a man aged 50 to 59 in good health and CMV-seronegative.

A single count supports this clone. Here the CDR3 reads CASSVLAGGNTDTQYF. The CDR3, as DNA: TGTGCCAGCAGCGTTCTCGCGGGAGGTAACACAGATACGCAGTATTTT. The rearrangement uses TRBV7-6 and TRBJ2-3, with TRBD2 identical over 8 bases. Germline trimming cut 5 bases from V and 2 bases from J; bases unmatched to any gene: 9. CDR1 and CDR2 (germline): SGHVS, FNYEAQ. The CDR3 is made up of 16 amino acids.

V gene TRBV28 combines with J gene TRBJ2-3, with 7 positions matching TRBD1. V shed 6 bases, J shed 4 bases, and the junction held 10 bases outside the gene matches. Germline CDR1 is MDHEN and CDR2 is SYDVKM. The CDR3 sequence is 15 residues long. CDR3 nucleotides: TGTGCCAGCAGACTTTACAGGGGCTGGGCAGATACGCAGTATTTT. This encodes CASRLYRGWADTQYF.